These 5 T cell receptor beta chains were all obtained from the same sample, sequenced in a study of blood T cell repertoires in COVID-19. The assay was immunoSEQ multiplex PCR, and TCRdb's table has in-frame clones only and misses some. The data show under 250,000 clones, about 93% seen once. Sequences were obtained from peripheral blood. The source of these receptors is a man aged 25-40 years with COVID-19, enrolled during active disease.

This chain joins TRBV28 and TRBJ1-4; D remains ambiguous. V lost 5 bases and J lost 0, with 10 bases in between. This CDR3 spans 15 amino acids. CDR1 and CDR2 (germline): MDHEN, SYDVKM. The DNA for the CDR3 is TGTGCCAGCAGTCTGTACGGGGCAACTAATGAAAAACTGTTTTTT. Translation gives CASSLYGATNEKLFF.

V gene TRBV5-6 combines with J gene TRBJ1-3, with 7 bases matching TRBD1. CDR3 length: 15 residues. CDR1 and CDR2 (germline): SGHDT, YYEEEE. Trimming took 3 bases from V and 8 from J; bases not matched to a gene: 11. The CDR3 is CASSSLGTDTDTIYF. The CDR3 DNA sequence: TGTGCCAGCAGCTCTCTCGGGACAGATACGGACACCATATATTTT.

This sequence joins TRBV15 and TRBJ1-1, with a weak D call TRBD1 (6 bases). The CDR3 has 15 amino acids. Between the trimmed V and J ends, which lost 4 bases and 2 bases, there was a span of 14 bases. Germline loops: CDR1 LNHNV, CDR2 YYDKDF (reference sequence). This CDR3 is CATSTTTGTNTEAFF. As DNA, the CDR3 is TGTGCCACCAGCACCACTACAGGGACCAACACTGAAGCTTTCTTT.

This rearrangement joins TRBV5-1 to TRBJ1-1; D remains ambiguous. CDR1 is SGHRS, CDR2 YFSETQ, per germline. The V end lost 7 bases, the J end lost 5 bases, and 15 bases lay between the germline ends. CDR3 length equals 13 residues. The CDR3 DNA reads as TGCGCCAGCGGAGTTAGGGAGCAGACTGAAGCTTTCTTT. Translation: CASGVREQTEAFF.

This chain connects TRBV27 to TRBJ2-1; a weak D match, TRBD2 (6 bases). CDR3 length: 14 residues. CDR1 and CDR2 (germline): MNHEY, SMNVEV (reference sequence). V lost 6 bases, J lost 0 bases, and 9 bases lay in between. CDR3 protein: CASRLLASYNEQFF. The CDR3 DNA reads as TGTGCCAGCAGATTACTAGCCTCCTACAATGAGCAGTTCTTC.